The 30 T cell receptor beta chains in this list originate from one sample, sequenced in a study of blood T cell repertoires in COVID-19. Profiling relied on immunoSEQ multiplex PCR, and the TCRdb table lists in-frame clones only, not all of them. The sample consists of more than 250,000 clones, roughly 86% of them appearing once. The sequencing sample was made of peripheral blood. These receptors all stem from a man between 18 and 35 years old with active or convalescent COVID-19.

This chain connects TRBV5-1 to TRBJ2-1, with 11 nucleotides matching TRBD2. V was pared by 3 bases and J by 7 bases, with 12 bases of the junction left unmatched. The CDR3 sequence is 17 residues long. The germline CDR1 and CDR2 sequences are SGHRS and YFSETQ. The CDR3 DNA sequence: TGCGCCAGCAGCTGGGACTTACTAGCGGGAGAGGGTAATGAGCAGTTCTTC. Its translation is CASSWDLLAGEGNEQFF.

This rearrangement joins TRBV11-3 to TRBJ2-1; 13 positions agree with TRBD2. The CDR3 contains 17 residues. J was trimmed by 2 bases and V by 5 bases; bases with no gene match: 6. Per the germline V gene, CDR1 is SGHNT and CDR2 is YENEEA. Written as DNA, the CDR3 is TGTGCCAGCAGCGGCGGGACTAGCGGGAAACCCTACAATGAGCAGTTCTTC. This translates into CASSGGTSGKPYNEQFF.

This chain links TRBV7-9 with TRBJ2-7; TRBD1 matches at 7 bases. This CDR3 region has 14 residues. The junction had 7 bases not matched to a gene; V was cut back by 5 bases and J by 3 bases. The germline V gene encodes CDR1 SEHNR and CDR2 FQNEAQ (reference sequence). CDR3 DNA sequence: TGTGCCAGCAGCATATCGGGACAGAACTACGAGCAGTACTTC. This codes for CASSISGQNYEQYF. Looking up the rest from reference TRBV7-9 and TRBJ2-7 gives the full variable domain: DTGVSQNPRHKITKRGQNVTFRCDPISEHNRLYWYRQTLGQGPEFLTYFQNEAQLEKSRLLSDRFSAERPKGSFSTLEIQRTEQGDSAMYLCASSISGQNYEQYFGPGTRLTVT.

This clone was found once. The chain uses TRBV23-1 and TRBJ1-4, with D maybe TRBD1 (6 bases). TRBV23-1 is an open reading frame whose function is uncertain. The CDR3 is 15 residues long. V was pared by 10 bases and J by 0 bases, with 15 bases between. The DNA of the CDR3 is TGCGCCAAGCGACAGGAGAGTGCAACTAATGAAAAACTGTTTTTT. Its protein product is CAKRQESATNEKLFF.

This clone was seen once. The gene calls are TRBV7-9 and TRBJ1-4; D is unresolved. The CDR3 is 14 amino acids. V shed 5 bases and J shed 7 bases, with 14 bases lying between them. Looked up from germline, CDR1 is SEHNR and CDR2 is FQNEAQ (reference sequence). CDR3 amino acids: CASSPGVLGEKLFF. The CDR3 DNA reads TGTGCCAGCAGCCCCGGGGTCTTGGGTGAAAAACTGTTTTTT.

Notes on this clone: The same CDR3 is also encoded by other DNA sequences in this sample. The chain is built from TRBV19 and TRBJ2-5; perhaps TRBD1 as D (6 bases). The ends were cut back, 1 base at V and 1 base at J, with 7 bases in the middle. In germline, CDR1 is LNHDA, CDR2 SQIVND (reference sequence). The CDR3 totals 14 residues. Here the CDR3 reads CASSIGTVQETQYF. The CDR3, as DNA: TGTGCCAGTAGTATAGGGACAGTCCAAGAGACCCAGTACTTC.

This clone was found a few times. This chain uses TRBV11-2 with TRBJ1-1, with D hard to call. This CDR3 spans 13 amino acids. Trimming shortened V by 7 bases and J by 5 bases, and 14 bases separated the two germline ends. The germline gives CDR1 SGHAT, CDR2 FQNNGV. In DNA, the CDR3 is TGTGCCAGCACCATCACCGCGGGGACTGAAGCTTTCTTT. This codes for CASTITAGTEAFF.

This clone was seen a single time. The chain uses TRBV21-1 and TRBJ2-3; the table calls TRBD2, which could not be checked here. TRBV21-1 is reported as a pseudogene. The CDR3 is 15 residues long. CDR3 residues: CASSGAGTGTDTQYF. CDR3 DNA: TGTGCCAGCAGCGGAGCGGGAACGGGGACAGATACGCAGTATTTT.

V gene TRBV3-1 (or the pseudogene TRBV3-2) combines with J gene TRBJ2-2, with TRBD1 matching 10 bases. V shed 1 base, J shed 7 bases, and the junction held 3 bases outside the gene matches. The germline V gene encodes CDR1 LGHDT and CDR2 YNNKEL (reference sequence). The CDR3 sequence is 15 residues long. The CDR3 region has the DNA TGTGCCAGCAGCCAAGCCGACAGGGGGCGCGGGGAGCTGTTTTTT. It translates to CASSQADRGRGELFF.

The genes are TRBV28 and TRBJ1-5; possibly TRBD1 for D (5 bases). This CDR3 spans 16 amino acids. V was clipped by 6 bases and J by 7 bases, with 22 bases between them. The germline CDR1 and CDR2 sequences are MDHEN and SYDVKM. The CDR3 loop reads CASSHGGTVLGQPQHF. The CDR3 nucleotides read TGTGCCAGCAGCCACGGGGGGACGGTCCTAGGACAGCCCCAGCATTTT. Complete variable domain (other parts from reference TRBV28 and TRBJ1-5): DVKVTQSSRYLVKRTGEKVFLECVQDMDHENMFWYRQDPGLGLRLIYFSYDVKMKEKGDIPEGYSVSREKKERFSLILESASTNQTSMYLCASSHGGTVLGQPQHFGDGTRLSIL.

The chain is built from TRBV4-1 and TRBJ2-3; D unresolved. CDR1 is MGHRA, CDR2 YSYEKL, per germline. Trimming took off 0 bases at V and 2 bases at J, with 15 bases between the two ends. The CDR3 is made up of 17 amino acids. The CDR3 DNA reads as TGCGCCAGCAGCCAAGATCGGGTTCGGAAAGACACAGATACGCAGTATTTT. Protein product: CASSQDRVRKDTDTQYF.

V usage is TRBV11-3 and J usage is TRBJ2-1, with TRBD2 matching 8 bases. Looked up from germline, CDR1 is SGHNT and CDR2 is YENEEA. V trimming: 5 bases; J trimming: 6 bases; junction bases outside the gene matches: 12. The CDR3 runs 16 residues. CDR3 protein: CASSPRLARPTNEQFF. In nucleotides, the CDR3 is TGTGCCAGCAGCCCTCGACTAGCGAGACCCACCAATGAGCAGTTCTTC.

This clone turned up a few times. The chain recombines TRBV12-3 or TRBV12-4 with TRBJ1-5; D uncertain. The CDR3 is 13 amino acids. With 3 bases removed from V and 6 bases from J, the gap between germline ends came to 9 bases. CDR3 amino acids: CASSFTGSQPQHF. The CDR3 nucleotides read TGTGCCAGCAGTTTCACCGGGAGTCAGCCCCAGCATTTT.

The chain has TRBV29-1 and TRBJ1-4; D is undetermined. V gave up 5 bases and J gave up 5 bases, with 9 bases separating them. The germline V gene has CDR1 SQVTM and CDR2 ANQGSEA. The CDR3 extends over 12 amino acids. The CDR3 loop reads CSVSYSNEKLFF. The CDR3 region has the DNA TGCAGCGTTTCTTACAGCAATGAAAAACTGTTTTTT.

This chain links TRBV6-6 with TRBJ2-7, with 8 bases lining up with TRBD1. Unmatched junction bases numbered 3, after V lost 6 bases and J lost 2 bases. The CDR3 is 13 residues long. Germline CDR1 and CDR2: MNHNY and SVGAGI (reference sequence). The CDR3 coding sequence is TGTGCCAGCAGCCCCAGGGGGCCCTACGAGCAGTACTTC. Translating it yields CASSPRGPYEQYF.

The chain joins TRBV6-5 to TRBJ2-5, with 8 bases lining up with TRBD2. The CDR3 spans 16 residues. The germline gives CDR1 MNHEY, CDR2 SVGAGI. After removal of 4 bases from V and 1 base from J, the junction contained 8 bases not matched to a gene. CDR3 loop: CASSSLAGYSQETQYF. The CDR3 coding sequence is TGTGCCAGCAGTTCCTTAGCGGGATACTCCCAAGAGACCCAGTACTTC.

The rearrangement uses TRBV6-1 and TRBJ1-2, with 10 bases fitting TRBD1. CDR1 and CDR2 (germline): MNHNS, SASEGT. With 3 bases clipped from V and 8 bases from J, the junction kept 6 bases outside the gene matches. The CDR3 contains 14 residues. CDR3 region: CASSDGQGVRGYTF. The CDR3 DNA reads as TGTGCCAGCAGTGACGGACAGGGGGTAAGGGGCTACACCTTC.

The chain carries TRBV5-1 and TRBJ1-1; perhaps TRBD1 as D (6 bases). CDR1 SGHRS and CDR2 YFSETQ come from the germline V gene. There are 16 residues in the CDR3. V lost 4 bases and J 1 base, leaving 17 bases between the germline ends. The CDR3 is CASSPNPTGGNTEAFF. The CDR3 DNA is TGCGCCAGCAGCCCAAACCCGACAGGAGGGAACACTGAAGCTTTCTTT.

V usage is TRBV3-1 (or the pseudogene TRBV3-2) and J usage is TRBJ1-3; D is possibly TRBD1 (5 bases). V was pared by 5 bases and J by 9 bases, with 14 bases between. Germline loops: CDR1 LGHDT, CDR2 YNNKEL (reference sequence). CDR3 length equals 13 residues. This CDR3 reads CASSSQGLGTIYF. Here the CDR3 DNA reads TGTGCCAGCAGCTCCCAGGGTTTGGGCACCATATATTTT.

As for this clone: The sample has other DNA sequences that encode this CDR3 too. The CDR3 DNA reads TGTGCCAGCAGTTTACAGGGTGGAGTAACAGATACGCAGTATTTT. Encoded protein: CASSLQGGVTDTQYF. V is TRBV6-5 and J is TRBJ2-3; D is perhaps TRBD1 (6 bases). Germline V CDR1 and CDR2: MNHEY, SVGAGI. The CDR3 spans 15 residues. V dropped 4 bases and J dropped 3 bases, with 14 bases sitting between them.

The V gene is TRBV12-3 or TRBV12-4, the J gene TRBJ2-7; D is unresolved. V lost 1 base, J lost 6 bases, and 10 bases lay in between. The CDR3 consists of 13 residues. CDR3 region: CASSLVAAGEQYF. The CDR3 DNA is TGTGCCAGCAGTTTAGTTGCGGCTGGCGAGCAGTACTTC.

The chain joins TRBV15 to TRBJ1-1; D is possibly TRBD1 (5 bases). The germline V gene encodes CDR1 LNHNV and CDR2 YYDKDF (reference sequence). V was pared by 5 bases and J by 5 bases, with 12 bases between. The CDR3 extends over 13 amino acids. The CDR3 sequence is CATSSPGVTEAFF. In nucleotides, the CDR3 is TGTGCCACCAGCTCCCCGGGGGTGACTGAAGCTTTCTTT.

Points on this clone: One end of the junction varies from germline; a read error may be responsible. This CDR3 is CLGHVGQAERGYTF. CDR3 DNA: TGCCTCGGGCACGTTGGACAGGCGGAAAGAGGCTACACCTTC. The V call is TRBV2, the J call TRBJ1-2; 7 bases line up with TRBD1. The CDR3 spans 14 residues. CDR1 is SNHLY, CDR2 FYNNEI, per germline.

The V call is TRBV24-1, the J call TRBJ2-5, with D perhaps TRBD1 (5 bases). Germline values: CDR1 KGHDR, CDR2 SFDVKD. The CDR3 is made up of 15 amino acids. V lost 4 bases, J lost 5 bases, and 16 bases lay in between. CDR3 protein: CATSDPDQGWETQYF. In DNA form, the CDR3 reads TGTGCCACCAGTGACCCAGATCAGGGATGGGAGACCCAGTACTTC.

The chain links TRBV7-9 to TRBJ1-6; 8 bases are shared with TRBD1. CDR1 SEHNR and CDR2 FQNEAQ come from the germline V gene (reference sequence). V shed 6 bases and J 10 bases; nucleotides not matched to a gene: 2. The CDR3 is 12 amino acids. CDR3 bases: TGTGCCAGCAGGACAGGGGAGTCACCCCTCCACTTT. Amino acid sequence: CASRTGESPLHF.

The chain uses TRBV5-1 and TRBJ2-6; D possibly corresponds to TRBD1 (6 bases). V was cut by 2 bases and J by 2 bases, with 11 bases left in between. This CDR3 has 16 residues. Per the germline V gene, CDR1 is SGHRS and CDR2 is YFSETQ. CDR3 nucleotides: TGCGCCAGCAGCTTAGTTACAGGGACTGGGGCCAACGTCCTGACTTTC. Protein: CASSLVTGTGANVLTF.

The chain uses TRBV7-9 and TRBJ2-7, with 9 bases identical to TRBD1. CDR1 is SEHNR and CDR2 is FQNEAQ in the germline V gene (reference sequence). The V gene end was trimmed by 5 bases and the J gene end by 7 bases; junction bases not matched to a gene: 9. The CDR3 spans 14 residues. Here the CDR3 reads CASSPRDRVDEQYF. The CDR3 DNA follows: TGTGCCAGCAGCCCCCGGGACAGGGTCGATGAGCAGTACTTC.

This clone was observed a handful of times. The chain uses TRBV30 and TRBJ1-1; no clear D. The CDR3 extends over 11 amino acids. Germline values: CDR1 GTSNPN, CDR2 SVGIG (reference sequence). V lost 4 bases and J lost 7, with 10 bases in between. CDR3 nucleotide sequence: TGTGCCTGGACAGAGACAATTGAAGCTTTCTTT. This codes for CAWTETIEAFF.

The chain is built from TRBV5-4 and TRBJ2-7; D is unresolved. The germline V and J ends were trimmed by 1 base and 6 bases, with 11 bases remaining between them. Germline values: CDR1 SGHNT, CDR2 YYREEE (reference sequence). The CDR3 contains 13 residues. CDR3 in DNA: TGTGCCAGCAGCTTGAGCCCGGTTCGCGAGCAGTACTTC. It specifies CASSLSPVREQYF.

The rearrangement uses TRBV10-1 and TRBJ1-5; D is uncertain. The CDR3 spans 13 residues. The V and J ends lost 3 bases and 6 bases respectively, with 9 bases between them. Per germline, CDR1 WNHNN and CDR2 SYGVQD (reference sequence). Here the CDR3 DNA reads TGCGCCAGCAGTGAAAACCGGGGTCAGCCCCAGCATTTT. It is translated as CASSENRGQPQHF.